The 27 T cell receptor beta chains below come from one sample, sequenced in a study of blood T cell repertoires in COVID-19 (TCRdb year 2020). Libraries were prepared through the immunoSEQ multiplex PCR assay. The clones in this table, taken by TCRdb from immuneACCESS, are in-frame only. Not every clone is retained; where verified, under half of the shortfall comes from an unresolved V gene, and the cause of the rest is unknown. Recorded for this sample are 110,000 to 150,000 clones; around 90% of them occurred a single time. The ten largest clones take up about 2% of the sample. The sample taken for sequencing was peripheral blood. The receptors shown here come from a man in his 70s with acute or convalescent COVID-19.

The V gene is TRBV3-1 (or the pseudogene TRBV3-2), the J gene TRBJ2-3, with 9 bases that match TRBD2. The CDR3 has 16 residues. Germline lookup yields CDR1 LGHDT and CDR2 YNNKEL (reference sequence). V shed 3 bases and J 2 bases; nucleotides not matched to a gene: 6. CDR3 protein: CASSHIAGVTTDTQYF. CDR3 sequence (DNA): TGTGCCAGCAGCCACATAGCGGGGGTTACCACAGATACGCAGTATTTT.

This sequence joins TRBV5-1 and TRBJ1-6, with 8 bases matching TRBD1. Germline trimming cut 0 bases from V and 11 bases from J; bases unmatched to any gene: 7. CDR3 length: 15 amino acids. CDR1 is SGHRS, CDR2 YFSETQ, per germline. The CDR3 sequence is CASSLGRTGTTPLHF. The CDR3 DNA reads as TGCGCCAGCAGCTTGGGTAGGACAGGGACAACACCCCTCCACTTT.

The chain has TRBV5-5 and TRBJ1-1; D remains unclear. From germline, CDR1 is SGHKS and CDR2 YYEKEE (reference sequence). The CDR3 totals 14 residues. V was pared by 2 bases and J by 0 bases, with 8 bases between. The CDR3 here is CASSLQLLNTEAFF. For the CDR3, the DNA is TGTGCCAGCAGCTTACAGCTCTTGAACACTGAAGCTTTCTTT. The full variable domain, with the rest looked up from reference TRBV5-5 and TRBJ1-1, is DAGVTQSPTHLIKTRGQQVTLRCSPISGHKSVSWYQQVLGQGPQFIFQYYEKEERGRGNFPDRFSARQFPNYSSELNVNALLLGDSALYLCASSLQLLNTEAFFGQGTRLTVV.

The J gene is TRBJ1-2, the V gene TRBV6-5; the match to TRBD1 covers 7 bases. The germline gives CDR1 MNHEY, CDR2 SVGAGI. The CDR3 length is 14 residues. The junction had 5 bases not matched to a gene; V was cut back by 5 bases and J by 2 bases. Here the CDR3 DNA reads TGTGCCAGCAGTCGACAGGGACAAAACTATGGCTACACCTTC. This translates into CASSRQGQNYGYTF.

V is TRBV19 and J is TRBJ1-5; a weak D match, TRBD1 (5 bases). This CDR3 has 15 amino acids. The germline gives CDR1 LNHDA, CDR2 SQIVND (reference sequence). Trimming took off 4 bases at V and 4 bases at J, with 14 bases between the two ends. DNA for the CDR3: TGTGCCAGTAGTACGGGAGGGGTAAGGAATCAGCCCCAGCATTTT. Its translation is CASSTGGVRNQPQHF.

The chain recombines TRBV4-2 with TRBJ2-1; 13 nucleotides match TRBD2. The length of the CDR3 is 16 residues. The junction had 6 bases not matched to a gene; V was cut back by 5 bases and J by 5 bases. The germline CDR1 and CDR2 sequences are LGHNA and YNFKEQ. The CDR3 nucleotides are TGTGCCAGCAGCACGATGACTAGCGGGAGGAACAATGAGCAGTTCTTC. It is translated as CASSTMTSGRNNEQFF.

Here the CDR3 DNA reads TGTGCCAGCAAGCGGGAGGCAGCACTCAATCAGCCCCAGCATTTT. It codes for CASKREAALNQPQHF. The chain combines TRBV2 with TRBJ1-5; D is uncertain. Germline V gene lookup returns CDR1 SNHLY and CDR2 FYNNEI. The CDR3 totals 15 residues. Deletions cut 7 bases from V and 3 bases from J, with 16 bases between.

This clone occurred once. The chain is built from TRBV9 and TRBJ1-1; 9 bases agree with TRBD1. V trimming: 3 bases; J trimming: 5 bases; junction bases outside the gene matches: 11. The CDR3 is made up of 16 amino acids. From germline, CDR1 is SGDLS and CDR2 YYNGEE. The CDR3 coding sequence is TGTGCCAGCAGCGCGAACCCGACAGGGGGTTCGACTGAAGCTTTCTTT. It translates to CASSANPTGGSTEAFF.

The CDR3 coding sequence is TGCGCCAGCAGCGCTGATACAGGGGGCGATGAAAAACTGTTTTTT. It yields the protein CASSADTGGDEKLFF. The V gene is TRBV5-1, the J gene TRBJ1-4; 9 bases map to TRBD1. Germline CDR1 reads SGHRS; CDR2 reads YFSETQ. This CDR3 comprises 15 residues. After removal of 4 bases from V and 6 bases from J, the junction contained 7 bases not matched to a gene.

The chain combines TRBV28 with TRBJ2-7, with D unresolved. Trimming removed 4 bases from V and 1 base from J, with 14 bases in between. The CDR3 runs to 15 residues. Germline CDR1 reads MDHEN; CDR2 reads SYDVKM. CDR3 DNA: TGTGCCAGCAGTTACCTGGGCGACGGTTCCTACGAGCAGTACTTC. This encodes CASSYLGDGSYEQYF.

The genes are TRBV21-1 and TRBJ2-7; TRBD1, the D gene given by the table, was not confirmed from the DNA. TRBV21-1 is a pseudogene locus. The CDR3 is made up of 13 amino acids. CDR3 residues: CASVAGIPYEQYF. Written as DNA, the CDR3 is TGTGCCAGCGTTGCAGGGATCCCGTACGAGCAGTACTTC.

This clone was seen just once. In DNA form, the CDR3 reads TGTGCTACCAGGGGGGTTAACTCCTACGAGCAGTACTTC. Translated: CATRGVNSYEQYF. The chain carries TRBV27 and TRBJ2-7, with D tentatively TRBD1 (7 bases). Germline assignment: CDR1 MNHEY and CDR2 SMNVEV (reference sequence). This CDR3 spans 13 amino acids.

The V gene is TRBV24-1, the J gene TRBJ2-1; 11 nucleotides align to TRBD2. Germline V gene sequence: CDR1 KGHDR, CDR2 SFDVKD. Unmatched junction bases numbered 2, after V lost 3 bases and J lost 8 bases. The CDR3 covers 14 residues. The CDR3 coding sequence is TGTGCCACCAGTGATGGGACTAGCGGAGATGAGCAGTTCTTC. Translated: CATSDGTSGDEQFF.

The chain combines TRBV6-6 with TRBJ2-6, with D perhaps matching TRBD1 (8 bases). The CDR3 length is 18 residues. Germline V lookup: CDR1 MNHNY, CDR2 SVGAGI (reference sequence). V lost 5 bases to trimming and J lost 0 bases, with 17 bases between them. DNA for the CDR3: TGTGCCAGCAGTCCGCGGGGGACAGGCTCCTCTGGGGCCAACGTCCTGACTTTC. Its translation is CASSPRGTGSSGANVLTF.

The V call is TRBV11-2, the J call TRBJ1-2; 7 bases line up with TRBD1. Germline V gives CDR1 SGHAT, CDR2 FQNNGV. With V trimmed by 6 bases and J by 3 bases, 10 bases remained unmatched. The CDR3 covers 15 residues. The CDR3 protein is CASRTSGTEYYGYTF. The CDR3 DNA is TGTGCCAGCAGGACCTCCGGGACAGAATACTATGGCTACACCTTC.

This chain uses TRBV5-5 with TRBJ2-1; TRBD1 matches at 8 bases. The CDR3 contains 14 residues. Germline CDR1 reads SGHKS; CDR2 reads YYEKEE (reference sequence). The V gene end was trimmed by 3 bases and the J gene end by 7 bases; junction bases not matched to a gene: 6. CDR3 bases: TGTGCCAGCAGCTCCGGGGACAGGTGGAATGAGCAGTTCTTC. Its protein product is CASSSGDRWNEQFF.

The V gene is TRBV12-3 or TRBV12-4, the J gene TRBJ2-3; TRBD2 is a possible D gene (6 bases). Trimming stripped 3 bases from V and 7 bases from J, with 11 bases between. The CDR3 is 13 amino acids. The DNA of the CDR3 is TGTGCCAGCAGTTTGACCGCGGGGAATACGCAGTATTTT. This gives the protein CASSLTAGNTQYF.

The chain carries TRBV29-1 and TRBJ2-2; no firm D call. Trimming cost V 4 bases and J 3 bases, with 3 bases left between them. The CDR3 is 11 amino acids. Germline V lookup: CDR1 SQVTM, CDR2 ANQGSEA. CDR3 sequence: CSVADTGELFF. The CDR3 nucleotides read TGCAGCGTTGCGGACACCGGGGAGCTGTTTTTT.

DNA of the CDR3: TGTGCCAGCAGCCAAGCGGGGGGGCCCGACCAAGAGACCCAGTACTTC. Translation: CASSQAGGPDQETQYF. This sequence joins TRBV4-2 and TRBJ2-5, with 8 bases identical to TRBD2. Germline assignment: CDR1 LGHNA and CDR2 YNFKEQ. Unmatched junction bases numbered 4, after V lost 1 base and J lost 0 bases. The CDR3 totals 16 residues.

With regard to this clone: One end of the junction varies from germline; a read error may be responsible. The V gene is TRBV29-1, the J gene TRBJ2-7, with D hard to call. Germline lookup yields CDR1 SQVTM and CDR2 ANQGSEA. The CDR3 covers 10 residues. CDR3 sequence reads: CSVDQTGRSF. Here the CDR3 DNA reads TGCAGCGTCGACCAAACTGGGCGTAGCTTC.

The genes are TRBV28 and TRBJ2-7; 7 bases line up with TRBD1. The junction had 6 bases not matched to a gene; V was cut back by 10 bases and J by 0 bases. The germline V gene has CDR1 MDHEN and CDR2 SYDVKM. This CDR3 has 13 residues. The CDR3 DNA sequence: TGTGCCACCGACAGGGATTTCTCCTACGAGCAGTACTTC. Translating gives CATDRDFSYEQYF.

J is TRBJ1-3 and V is TRBV11-2; 9 bases line up with TRBD1. Unmatched junction bases numbered 16, after V lost 5 bases and J lost 5 bases. This CDR3 is built from 18 residues. In germline, CDR1 is SGHAT, CDR2 FQNNGV. The CDR3 loop is CASSQRAVRQGGRNTIYF. CDR3 coding DNA: TGTGCCAGCAGCCAAAGGGCGGTTCGACAGGGGGGAAGAAACACCATATATTTT.

The chain links TRBV3-1 (or the pseudogene TRBV3-2) to TRBJ2-2, with 7 bases fitting TRBD1. Germline V gene lookup returns CDR1 LGHDT and CDR2 YNNKEL (reference sequence). The CDR3 contains 20 residues. Trimming at V came to 4 bases and at J to 3 bases, leaving 20 bases not matched to a gene. The DNA of the CDR3 is TGTGCCAGCAGCCGCGAAGGGGGACAGACCCTACCAGACTACACCGGGGAGCTGTTTTTT. Encoded protein: CASSREGGQTLPDYTGELFF.

The chain has TRBV11-2 and TRBJ2-3, with TRBD2 identical over 7 bases. The CDR3 sequence is 17 residues long. The V and J ends lost 2 bases and 2 bases, in that order; junction bases with no gene match: 10. CDR1 and CDR2 from the germline V gene are SGHAT and FQNNGV. The CDR3 reads CASSLPVLAEITDTQYF. The CDR3 coding sequence is TGTGCCAGCAGCTTACCCGTCCTAGCGGAAATCACAGATACGCAGTATTTT. Supplemented by reference TRBV11-2 and TRBJ2-3, the full variable domain reads EAGVAQSPRYKIIEKRQSVAFWCNPISGHATLYWYQQILGQGPKLLIQFQNNGVVDDSQLPKDRFSAERLKGVDSTLKIQPAKLEDSAVYLCASSLPVLAEITDTQYFGPGTRLTVL.

The chain is built from TRBV6-1 and TRBJ1-1; TRBD1 agrees at 10 bases. J was trimmed by 3 bases and V by 1 base; bases with no gene match: 5. CDR3 size: 16 residues. Germline CDR1 and CDR2: MNHNS and SASEGT. CDR3 coding DNA: TGTGCCAGCAGTGAAGGAACGACAGGGGGCTACACTGAAGCTTTCTTT. This codes for CASSEGTTGGYTEAFF.

This rearrangement joins TRBV4-1 to TRBJ2-1, with 15 bases lining up with TRBD2. Germline CDR1 is MGHRA and CDR2 is YSYEKL. The CDR3 extends over 21 amino acids. Trimming cost V 6 bases and J 3 bases; bases outside gene matches: 18. CDR3 protein: CASSPILSSGTSGRIYNEQFF. For the CDR3, the DNA is TGCGCCAGCAGTCCCATTCTCAGCTCCGGGACTAGCGGGAGGATCTACAATGAGCAGTTCTTC.

The chain is built from TRBV6-5 and TRBJ1-1; D uncertain. Between the trimmed V and J ends, which lost 5 bases and 5 bases, there was a span of 12 bases. The germline CDR1 and CDR2 sequences are MNHEY and SVGAGI. The length of the CDR3 is 13 residues. Here the CDR3 reads CASSPLQTTEAFF. The CDR3 bases are TGTGCCAGCAGTCCTCTTCAGACAACTGAAGCTTTCTTT.